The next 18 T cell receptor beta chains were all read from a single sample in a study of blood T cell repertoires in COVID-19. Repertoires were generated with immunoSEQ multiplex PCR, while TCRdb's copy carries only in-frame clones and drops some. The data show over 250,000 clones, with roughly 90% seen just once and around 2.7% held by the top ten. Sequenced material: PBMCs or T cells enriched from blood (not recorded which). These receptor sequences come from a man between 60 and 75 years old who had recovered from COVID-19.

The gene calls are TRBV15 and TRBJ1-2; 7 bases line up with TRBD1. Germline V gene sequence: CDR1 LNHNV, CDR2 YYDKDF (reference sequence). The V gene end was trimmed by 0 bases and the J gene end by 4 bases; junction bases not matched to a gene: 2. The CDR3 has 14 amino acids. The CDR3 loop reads CATSREDRLYGYTF. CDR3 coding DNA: TGTGCCACCAGCAGAGAGGACAGGCTCTATGGCTACACCTTC.

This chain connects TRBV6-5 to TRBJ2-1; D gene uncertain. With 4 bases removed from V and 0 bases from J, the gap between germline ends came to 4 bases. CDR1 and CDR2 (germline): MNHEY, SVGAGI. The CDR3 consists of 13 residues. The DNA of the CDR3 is TGTGCCAGCAGTTTTAGCTCCTACAATGAGCAGTTCTTC. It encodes CASSFSSYNEQFF.

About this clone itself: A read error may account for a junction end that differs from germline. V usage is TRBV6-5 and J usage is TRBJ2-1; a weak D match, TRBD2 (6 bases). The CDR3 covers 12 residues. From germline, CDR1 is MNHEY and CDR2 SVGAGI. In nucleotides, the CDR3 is TGTGCCAGCAGCAAGGACTACTATGAGCAGTTCTTC. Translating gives CASSKDYYEQFF.

For the CDR3, the DNA is TGTGCCAGCAGAGGACAGCCCTCTGGAAACACCATATATTTT. This translates into CASRGQPSGNTIYF. This sequence joins TRBV7-9 and TRBJ1-3; maybe TRBD1 (6 bases). The CDR3 is made up of 14 amino acids. CDR1 and CDR2 (germline): SEHNR, FQNEAQ (reference sequence). Trimming took 6 bases from V and 0 from J, leaving 9 bases between them.

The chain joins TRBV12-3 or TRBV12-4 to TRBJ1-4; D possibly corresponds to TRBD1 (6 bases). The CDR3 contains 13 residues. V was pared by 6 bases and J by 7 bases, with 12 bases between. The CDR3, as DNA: TGTGCCAGCAGGACAGGTTTCGGTGAAAAACTGTTTTTT. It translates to CASRTGFGEKLFF.

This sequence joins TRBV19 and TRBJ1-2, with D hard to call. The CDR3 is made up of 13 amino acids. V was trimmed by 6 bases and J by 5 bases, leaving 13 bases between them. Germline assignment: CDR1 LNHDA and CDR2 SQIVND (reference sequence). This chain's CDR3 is CASRMKGAYGYTF. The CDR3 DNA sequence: TGTGCCAGTAGGATGAAGGGAGCGTATGGCTACACCTTC.

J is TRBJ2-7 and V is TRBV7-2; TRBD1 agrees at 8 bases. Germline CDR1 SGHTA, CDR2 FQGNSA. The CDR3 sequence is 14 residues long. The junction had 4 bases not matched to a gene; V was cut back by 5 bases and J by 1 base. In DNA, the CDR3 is TGTGCCAGCAGCCCTGACAGGGGTTCCTACGAGCAGTACTTC. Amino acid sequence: CASSPDRGSYEQYF.

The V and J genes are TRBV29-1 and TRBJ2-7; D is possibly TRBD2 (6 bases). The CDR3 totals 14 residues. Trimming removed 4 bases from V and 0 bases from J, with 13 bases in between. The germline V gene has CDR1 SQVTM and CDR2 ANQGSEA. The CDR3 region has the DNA TGCAGCGTTGTGGGGGGAGGAAGCTCCTACGAGCAGTACTTC. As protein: CSVVGGGSSYEQYF.

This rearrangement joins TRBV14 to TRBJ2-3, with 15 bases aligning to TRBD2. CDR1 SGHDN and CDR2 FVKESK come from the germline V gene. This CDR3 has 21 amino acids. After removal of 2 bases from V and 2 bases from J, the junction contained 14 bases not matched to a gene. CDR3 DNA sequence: TGTGCCAGCAGCCAAAGATTTCCCAGGACTAGCGGGGGGGCCGTCACAGATACGCAGTATTTT. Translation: CASSQRFPRTSGGAVTDTQYF.

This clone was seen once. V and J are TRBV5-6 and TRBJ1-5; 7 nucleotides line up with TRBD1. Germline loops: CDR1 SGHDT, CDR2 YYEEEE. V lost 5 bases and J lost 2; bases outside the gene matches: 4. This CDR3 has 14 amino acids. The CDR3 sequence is CASSHRGGNQPQHF. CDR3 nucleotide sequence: TGTGCCAGCAGTCACAGGGGAGGCAATCAGCCCCAGCATTTT.

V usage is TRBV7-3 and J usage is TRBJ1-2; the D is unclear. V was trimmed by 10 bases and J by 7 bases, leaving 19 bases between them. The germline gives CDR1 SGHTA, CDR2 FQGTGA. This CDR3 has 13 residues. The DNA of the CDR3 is TGTGCCACGGAGGACCTCCCCGGTAGTGGCTACACCTTC. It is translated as CATEDLPGSGYTF.

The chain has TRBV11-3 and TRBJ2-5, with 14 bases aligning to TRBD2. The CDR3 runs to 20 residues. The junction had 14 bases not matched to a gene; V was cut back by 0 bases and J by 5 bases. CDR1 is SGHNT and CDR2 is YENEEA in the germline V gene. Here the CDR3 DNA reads TGTGCCAGCAGCTTAGATCTAATGGGACTAGCGGGAGTCTCTTGGGAGACCCAGTACTTC. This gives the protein CASSLDLMGLAGVSWETQYF.

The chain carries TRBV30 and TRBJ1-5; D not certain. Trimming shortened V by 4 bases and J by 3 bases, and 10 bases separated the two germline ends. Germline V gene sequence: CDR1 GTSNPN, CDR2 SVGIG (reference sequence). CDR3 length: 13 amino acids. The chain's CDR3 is CAWTPDFNQPQHF. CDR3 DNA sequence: TGTGCCTGGACCCCCGACTTCAATCAGCCCCAGCATTTT.

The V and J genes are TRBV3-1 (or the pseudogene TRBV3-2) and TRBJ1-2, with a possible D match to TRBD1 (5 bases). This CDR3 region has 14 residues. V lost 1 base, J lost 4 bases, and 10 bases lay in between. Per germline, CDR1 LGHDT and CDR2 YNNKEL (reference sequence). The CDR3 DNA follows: TGTGCCAGCAGCCAAGGGGGGGTAATCTATGGCTACACCTTC. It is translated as CASSQGGVIYGYTF.

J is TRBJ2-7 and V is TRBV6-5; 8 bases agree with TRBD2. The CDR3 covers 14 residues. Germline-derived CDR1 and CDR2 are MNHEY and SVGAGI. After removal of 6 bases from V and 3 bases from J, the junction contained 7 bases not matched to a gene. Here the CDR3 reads CASRLGGAHYEQYF. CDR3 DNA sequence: TGTGCCAGCAGGCTCGGGGGGGCCCACTACGAGCAGTACTTC.

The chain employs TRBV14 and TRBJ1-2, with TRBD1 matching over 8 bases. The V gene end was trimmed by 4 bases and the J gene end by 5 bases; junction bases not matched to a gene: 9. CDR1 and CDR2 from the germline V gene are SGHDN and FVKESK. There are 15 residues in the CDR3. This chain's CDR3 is CASSLPGTGRYGYTF. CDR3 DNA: TGTGCCAGCAGCCTCCCCGGGACAGGTAGGTATGGCTACACCTTC. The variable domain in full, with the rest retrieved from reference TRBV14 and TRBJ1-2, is EAGVTQFPSHSVIEKGQTVTLRCDPISGHDNLYWYRRVMGKEIKFLLHFVKESKQDESGMPNNRFLAERTGGTYSTLKVQPAELEDSGVYFCASSLPGTGRYGYTFGSGTRLTVV.

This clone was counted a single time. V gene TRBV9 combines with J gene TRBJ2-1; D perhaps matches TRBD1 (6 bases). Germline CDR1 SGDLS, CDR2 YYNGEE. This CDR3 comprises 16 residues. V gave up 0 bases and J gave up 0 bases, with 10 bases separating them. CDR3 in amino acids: CASSVGGPSSYNEQFF. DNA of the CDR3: TGTGCCAGCAGCGTAGGGGGGCCCAGCTCCTACAATGAGCAGTTCTTC. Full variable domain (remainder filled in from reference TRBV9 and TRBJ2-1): DSGVTQTPKHLITATGQRVTLRCSPRSGDLSVYWYQQSLDQGLQFLIQYYNGEERAKGNILERFSAQQFPDLHSELNLSSLELGDSALYFCASSVGGPSSYNEQFFGPGTRLTVL.

CDR3 protein: CASSRKTGGDNQPQHF. CDR3 sequence (DNA): TGTGCCAGCAGCCGGAAGACAGGGGGGGACAATCAGCCCCAGCATTTT. The J gene is TRBJ1-5, the V gene TRBV4-2, with 9 bases identical to TRBD1. V lost 4 bases to trimming and J lost 3 bases; unmatched junction nucleotides: 7. Germline loops: CDR1 LGHNA, CDR2 YNFKEQ. CDR3 size: 16 residues.